This record covers a single TCR beta chain. Its cognate antigen is unknown. The CDR3 length is 14 residues. V lost 10 bases and J lost 4; bases outside the gene matches: 8. Germline CDR1 and CDR2: LNHDA and SQIVND (reference sequence). Every donor had blood drawn once into heparin, roughly 0.11 L on average. The source of the sample is a study of beta chain features in type 1 diabetes. About the research overall: Age, gender, cell numbers and subset yield matched between patients and controls. Examined across all samples were around 110 million sorted cells.

Reverse transcribing all isolated RNA meant expressed TCRB transcripts were sequenced. Measured with immunoSEQ multiplex PCR; TCRdb has only the in-frame clones, and not every one. The sample shows more than 250,000 clones, approximately 16% of them seen only once. Study findings and constraints: In all four CD4+ subsets, TCRB CDR3 length was significantly, moderately reduced in type 1 diabetes. The naive, central memory and Treg TCRB repertoires of patients appeared to be more similar to one another than those of healthy donors.

V is TRBV19 and J is TRBJ1-1; 11 nucleotides match TRBD1. The clonotype originates from a man younger than 30 with type 1 diabetes. The sample consisted of naive CD4+ T cells from blood. This CDR3 reads CATQAGQGGTEAFF. The CDR3 nucleotides are TGTGCCACCCAGGCGGGACAGGGGGGCACTGAAGCTTTCTTT.